This entry is about one TCR beta chain. Its cognate antigen has yet to be identified. Base-call qualities are not available, and no considerably larger clone is one nucleotide away. This record belongs to a study of blood T cell repertoires in COVID-19 (dated by TCRdb to 2020 to 2021). Broadly, across the study: Samples from collaborators originated in the United States, Italy and Spain and spanned both the acute and convalescent phases of COVID-19. Sample metadata almost always included a de-identified subject ID, COVID-19 status, age in years and sex. Where available, HLA class I and class II types were taken from metadata supplied by the sample provider and were not determined by assay-based typing. Deeply sampled blood TCRbeta repertoires from subjects exposed to, actively infected with, or recovered from COVID-19 were included in the dataset. Samples were obtained from the ongoing ImmuneRACE study (first 160 participants) and from 950 to 1,500 subjects provided by 6 global collaborators. The material from the prospective study consisted of cDNA or gDNA derived from T cells, B-cell-depleted T cells, or PBMCs. The repertoires were released in a freely available public database intended as a resource for research on the immune response to SARS-CoV-2.

The immunoSEQ Assay, a bias-controlled multiplex PCR, was used to amplify TCRbeta CDR3 regions from genomic DNA. For the original study's pipeline: Nucleated cell counts per sample were estimated from amplification of reference gene primers within the assay. To quantify the absolute abundance of each unique TCRbeta CDR3 rearrangement, sequence reads were collapsed and filtered. For each sample, productive Simpson clonality was calculated by taking the square root of Simpson's diversity index across productive rearrangements. The table was pulled from immuneACCESS by TCRdb, which kept in-frame rearrangements only. Such tables lose some clones; where checked, under half of the loss comes from unresolved V genes, and the rest has no known cause. V, J and clone size derive from that table, while D and trimming were established from the DNA sequence. The sample table contains 100,000 to 150,000 clones; only one count was recorded for around 87% of them. Approximately 3.3% of the sample goes to the ten largest clones.

At the junction V is shortened by 4 bases and J by 7 bases, with 11 bases in between. The germline V gene provides CDR1 MNHEY and CDR2 SVGEGT. There are 13 amino acids in the CDR3, from cysteine to phenylalanine inclusive. Kept here is only the CDR3 DNA, which spans 39 bases and is read in frame from base 1. Each collaborating institution followed its own protocols to collect whole blood in K2EDTA tubes. Collaborator samples were shipped for TCRbeta analysis as frozen whole blood, isolated PBMCs, or DNA extracted from either sample type. Results and caveats for the whole study, not just this receptor: The quantity of clinical and demographic metadata differed by source and by participant and was supplied without curation.

The chain was built from TRBV6-2 or TRBV6-3 and TRBJ1-5; the D gene is perhaps TRBD1, on 6 matching bases. This TCR came from a woman aged 60-70 years with acute or convalescent COVID-19. The sample comprised peripheral blood. Here is the DNA: TGTGCCAGCAGTTCCGACAGGCGGCAGCCCCAGCATTTT. Its coded protein is CASSSDRRQPQHF.